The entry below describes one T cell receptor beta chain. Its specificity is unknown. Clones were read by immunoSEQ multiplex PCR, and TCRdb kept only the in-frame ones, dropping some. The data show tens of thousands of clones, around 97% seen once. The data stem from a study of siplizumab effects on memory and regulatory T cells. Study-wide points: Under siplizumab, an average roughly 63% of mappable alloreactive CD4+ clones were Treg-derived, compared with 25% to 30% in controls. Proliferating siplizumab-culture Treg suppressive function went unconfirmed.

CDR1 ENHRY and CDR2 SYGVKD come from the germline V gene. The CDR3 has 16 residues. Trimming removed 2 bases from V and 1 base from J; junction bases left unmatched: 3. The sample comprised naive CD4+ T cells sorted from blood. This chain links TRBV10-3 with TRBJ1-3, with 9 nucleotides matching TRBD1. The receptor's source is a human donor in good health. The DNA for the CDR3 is TGTGCCATCAGTGAGCTAGACAGGGGGTCTGGAAACACCATATATTTT. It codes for CAISELDRGSGNTIYF.